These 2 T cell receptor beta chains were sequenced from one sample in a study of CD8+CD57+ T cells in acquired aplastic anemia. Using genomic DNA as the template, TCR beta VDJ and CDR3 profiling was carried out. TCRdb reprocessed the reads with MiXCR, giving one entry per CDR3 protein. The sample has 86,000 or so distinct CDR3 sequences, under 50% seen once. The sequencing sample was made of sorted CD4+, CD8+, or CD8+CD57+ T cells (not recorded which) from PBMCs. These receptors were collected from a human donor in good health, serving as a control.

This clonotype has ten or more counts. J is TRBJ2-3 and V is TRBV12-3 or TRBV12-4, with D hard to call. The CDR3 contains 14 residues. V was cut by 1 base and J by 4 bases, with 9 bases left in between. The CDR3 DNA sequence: TGTGCCAGCAGTTTAGATAGTAGGTCAGATACGCAGTATTTT. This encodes CASSLDSRSDTQYF.

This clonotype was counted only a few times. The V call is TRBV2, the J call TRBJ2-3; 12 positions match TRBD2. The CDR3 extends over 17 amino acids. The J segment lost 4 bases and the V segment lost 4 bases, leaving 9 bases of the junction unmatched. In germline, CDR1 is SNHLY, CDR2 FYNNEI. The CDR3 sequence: CASSALAGGPVADTQYF. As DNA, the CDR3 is TGTGCCAGCAGTGCCCTAGCGGGGGGGCCCGTAGCAGATACGCAGTATTTT.